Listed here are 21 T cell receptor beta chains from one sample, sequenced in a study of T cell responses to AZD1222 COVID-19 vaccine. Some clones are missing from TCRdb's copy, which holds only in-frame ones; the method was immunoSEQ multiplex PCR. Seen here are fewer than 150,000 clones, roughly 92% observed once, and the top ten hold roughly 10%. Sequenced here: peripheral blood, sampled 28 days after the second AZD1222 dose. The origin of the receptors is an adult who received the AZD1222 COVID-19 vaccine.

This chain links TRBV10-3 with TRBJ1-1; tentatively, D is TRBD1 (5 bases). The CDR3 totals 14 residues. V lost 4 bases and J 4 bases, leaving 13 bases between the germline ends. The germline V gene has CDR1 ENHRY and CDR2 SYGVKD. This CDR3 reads CAISGRDGGTEAFF. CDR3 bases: TGTGCCATCAGTGGGAGGGACGGGGGCACTGAAGCTTTCTTT.

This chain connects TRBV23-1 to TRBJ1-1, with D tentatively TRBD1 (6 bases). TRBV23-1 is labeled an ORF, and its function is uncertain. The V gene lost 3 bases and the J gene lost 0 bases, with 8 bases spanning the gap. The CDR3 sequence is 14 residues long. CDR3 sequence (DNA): TGCGCCAGCAGTCATGGACAGATGAACACTGAAGCTTTCTTT. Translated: CASSHGQMNTEAFF.

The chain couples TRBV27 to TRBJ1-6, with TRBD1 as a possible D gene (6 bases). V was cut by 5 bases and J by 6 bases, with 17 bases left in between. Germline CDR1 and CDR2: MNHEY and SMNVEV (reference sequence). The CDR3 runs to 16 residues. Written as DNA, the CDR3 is TGTGCCAGCAGTCGCACCGGGACACGCATTAATTCACCCCTCCACTTT. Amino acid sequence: CASSRTGTRINSPLHF.

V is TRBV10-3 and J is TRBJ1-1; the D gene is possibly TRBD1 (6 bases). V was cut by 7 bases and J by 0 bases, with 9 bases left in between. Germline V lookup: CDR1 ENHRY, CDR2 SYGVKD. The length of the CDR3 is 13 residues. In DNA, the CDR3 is TGTGCCATCACCAGACAGGTGAACACTGAAGCTTTCTTT. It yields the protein CAITRQVNTEAFF.

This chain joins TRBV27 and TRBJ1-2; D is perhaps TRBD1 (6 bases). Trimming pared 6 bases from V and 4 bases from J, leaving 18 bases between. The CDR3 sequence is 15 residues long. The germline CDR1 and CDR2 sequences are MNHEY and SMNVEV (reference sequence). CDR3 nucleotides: TGTGCCAGCAGCCTACAGGGAGGTGGGGGCTATGGCTACACCTTC. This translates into CASSLQGGGGYGYTF.

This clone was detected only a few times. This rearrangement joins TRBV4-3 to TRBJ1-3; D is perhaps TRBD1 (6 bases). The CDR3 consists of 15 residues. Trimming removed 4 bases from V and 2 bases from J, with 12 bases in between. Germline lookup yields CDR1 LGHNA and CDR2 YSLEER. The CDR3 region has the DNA TGCGCCAGCAGCCTGGGCAGGGGAGCTGGAAACACCATATATTTT. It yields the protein CASSLGRGAGNTIYF.

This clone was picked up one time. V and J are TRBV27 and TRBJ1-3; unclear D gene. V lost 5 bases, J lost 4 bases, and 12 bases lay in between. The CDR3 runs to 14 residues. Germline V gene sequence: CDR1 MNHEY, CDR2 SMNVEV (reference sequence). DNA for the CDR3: TGTGCCAGCAGTCACCGGGCCGTAGGAAACACCATATATTTT. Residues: CASSHRAVGNTIYF.

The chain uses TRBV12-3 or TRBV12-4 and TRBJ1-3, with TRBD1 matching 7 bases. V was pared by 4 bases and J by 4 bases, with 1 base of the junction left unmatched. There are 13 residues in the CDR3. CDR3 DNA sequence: TGTGCCAGCAGTTCGGACAGGGGAAACACCATATATTTT. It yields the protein CASSSDRGNTIYF.

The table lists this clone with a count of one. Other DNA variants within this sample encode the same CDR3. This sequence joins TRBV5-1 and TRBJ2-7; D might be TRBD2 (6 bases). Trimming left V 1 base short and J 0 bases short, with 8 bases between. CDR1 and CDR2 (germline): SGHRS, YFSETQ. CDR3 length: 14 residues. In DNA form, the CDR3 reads TGCGCCAGCAGCTTGACGGGGGACTCCTACGAGCAGTACTTC. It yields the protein CASSLTGDSYEQYF.

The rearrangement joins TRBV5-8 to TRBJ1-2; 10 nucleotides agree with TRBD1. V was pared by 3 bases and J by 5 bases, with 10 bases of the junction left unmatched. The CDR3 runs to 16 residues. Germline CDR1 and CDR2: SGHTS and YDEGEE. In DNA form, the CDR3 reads TGTGCCAGCAGCTCGGGACAGGGGCGTCCTCTTTATGGCTACACCTTC. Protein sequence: CASSSGQGRPLYGYTF. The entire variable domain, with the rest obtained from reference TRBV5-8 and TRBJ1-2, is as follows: EAGVTQSPTHLIKTRGQQATLRCSPISGHTSVYWYQQALGLGLQFLLWYDEGEERNRGNFPPRFSGRQFPNYSSELNVNALELEDSALYLCASSSGQGRPLYGYTFGSGTRLTVV.

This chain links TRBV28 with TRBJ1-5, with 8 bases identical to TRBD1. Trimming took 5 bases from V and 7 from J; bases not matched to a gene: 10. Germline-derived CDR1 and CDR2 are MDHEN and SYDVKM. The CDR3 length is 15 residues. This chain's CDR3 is CASSGVGQGRQPQHF. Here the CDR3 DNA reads TGTGCCAGCAGTGGGGTCGGACAGGGAAGACAGCCCCAGCATTTT.

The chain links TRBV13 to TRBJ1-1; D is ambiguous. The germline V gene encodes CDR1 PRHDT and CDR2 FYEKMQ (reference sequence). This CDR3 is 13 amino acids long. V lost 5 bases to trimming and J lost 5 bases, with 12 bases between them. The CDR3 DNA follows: TGTGCCAGCAGCAGACAAATGAGGACTGAAGCTTTCTTT. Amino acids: CASSRQMRTEAFF.

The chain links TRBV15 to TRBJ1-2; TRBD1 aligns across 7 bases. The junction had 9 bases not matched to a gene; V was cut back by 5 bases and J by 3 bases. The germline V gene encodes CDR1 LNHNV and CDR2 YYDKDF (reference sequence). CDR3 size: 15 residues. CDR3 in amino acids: CATSGKGARDYGYTF. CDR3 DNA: TGTGCCACCAGCGGGAAGGGGGCGCGCGACTATGGCTACACCTTC.

The CDR3 sequence: CASSYVWGLNTEAFF. The CDR3 region has the DNA TGTGCCAGCAGTTACGTTTGGGGCTTGAACACTGAAGCTTTCTTT. The V gene is TRBV6-5, the J gene TRBJ1-1, with D perhaps matching TRBD1 (5 bases). Germline V gives CDR1 MNHEY, CDR2 SVGAGI. The CDR3 loop spans 15 amino acids. V was trimmed by 2 bases and J by 0 bases, leaving 10 bases between them.

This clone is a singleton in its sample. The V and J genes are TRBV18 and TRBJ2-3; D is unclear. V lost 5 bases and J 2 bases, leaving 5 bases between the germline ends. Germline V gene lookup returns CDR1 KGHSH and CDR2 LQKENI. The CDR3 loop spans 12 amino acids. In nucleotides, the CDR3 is TGTGCCAGCTCATCAGACACAGATACGCAGTATTTT. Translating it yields CASSSDTDTQYF.

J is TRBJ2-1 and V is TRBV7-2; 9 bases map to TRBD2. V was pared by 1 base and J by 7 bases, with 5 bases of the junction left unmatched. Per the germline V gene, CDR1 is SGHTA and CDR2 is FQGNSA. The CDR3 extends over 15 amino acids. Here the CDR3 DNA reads TGTGCCAGCAGCTTAGTAGCGGGAGAGCAAAATGAGCAGTTCTTC. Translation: CASSLVAGEQNEQFF.

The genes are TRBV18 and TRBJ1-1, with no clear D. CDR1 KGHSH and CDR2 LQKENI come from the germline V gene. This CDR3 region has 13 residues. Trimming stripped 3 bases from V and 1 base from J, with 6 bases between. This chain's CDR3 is CASSPSSNTEAFF. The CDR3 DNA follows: TGTGCCAGCTCACCGAGCTCGAACACTGAAGCTTTCTTT.

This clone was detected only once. CDR3 coding DNA: TGCGCCAGCAGCCAAGGAAACCCTGCCCGGGAAAAACTGTTTTTT. Its protein is CASSQGNPAREKLFF. J is TRBJ1-4 and V is TRBV4-1, with D unclear. This CDR3 region has 15 residues. The V gene's germline CDR1 is MGHRA and CDR2 YSYEKL. The ends were cut back, 1 base at V and 8 bases at J, with 14 bases in the middle.

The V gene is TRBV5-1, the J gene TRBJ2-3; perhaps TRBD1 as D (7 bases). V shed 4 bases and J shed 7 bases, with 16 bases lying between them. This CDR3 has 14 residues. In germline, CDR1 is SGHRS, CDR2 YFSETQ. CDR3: CASSPRGGGNTQYF. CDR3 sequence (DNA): TGCGCCAGCAGCCCCAGAGGGGGCGGGAATACGCAGTATTTT. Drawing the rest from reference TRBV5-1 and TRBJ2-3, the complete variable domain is KAGVTQTPRYLIKTRGQQVTLSCSPISGHRSVSWYQQTPGQGLQFLFEYFSETQRNKGNFPGRFSGRQFSNSRSEMNVSTLELGDSALYLCASSPRGGGNTQYFGPGTRLTVL.

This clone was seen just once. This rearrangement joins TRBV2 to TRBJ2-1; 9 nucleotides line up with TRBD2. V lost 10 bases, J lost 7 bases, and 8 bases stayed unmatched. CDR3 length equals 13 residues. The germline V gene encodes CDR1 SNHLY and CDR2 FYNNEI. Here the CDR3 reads CAKKGTSLNEQFF. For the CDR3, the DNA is TGTGCCAAAAAGGGGACTAGCCTAAATGAGCAGTTCTTC. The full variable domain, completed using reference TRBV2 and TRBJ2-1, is EPEVTQTPSHQVTQMGQEVILRCVPISNHLYFYWYRQILGQKVEFLVSFYNNEISEKSEIFDDQFSVERPDGSNFTLKIRSTKLEDSAMYFCAKKGTSLNEQFFGPGTRLTVL.

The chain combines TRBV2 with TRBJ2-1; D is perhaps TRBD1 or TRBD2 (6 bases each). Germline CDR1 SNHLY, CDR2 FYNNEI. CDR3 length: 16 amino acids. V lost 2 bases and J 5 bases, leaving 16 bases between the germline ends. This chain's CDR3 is CASSERGASGDNEQFF. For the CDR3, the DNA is TGTGCCAGCAGTGAAAGGGGGGCTAGTGGAGACAATGAGCAGTTCTTC.